This entry concerns a single TCR beta chain. Its matching antigen is unknown. This sample stems from a study of cytomegalovirus exposure and HLA in healthy donors. Study-level findings and limits: In a later analysis, a missense DCLRE1C variant was linked to TCR beta V- and J-gene trimming. Reports indicated that the classifier achieved high specificity and sensitivity in diagnosing cytomegalovirus status. Later on, an analysis tied around 17,000 TCR beta sequences to HLA alleles at 0.05 false discovery rate.

CDR1 is MNHNY and CDR2 is SVGAGI in the germline V gene (reference sequence). CDR3 length: 14 amino acids. After removal of 7 bases from V and 7 bases from J, the junction contained 7 bases not matched to a gene. The PCR made use of 60 Vbeta and 13 Jbeta primers. Profiled with immunoSEQ multiplex PCR; TCRdb holds only in-frame clones, not every one. The data show over 80,000 clones, 70% to 75% seen once. The genes are TRBV6-6 and TRBJ2-2; 9 positions match TRBD1. This clonotype originated in a man in his forties in good health and CMV-seronegative. The sample was PBMCs. CDR3 in amino acids: CASKNRGHGGELFF. The CDR3 DNA is TGTGCCAGCAAAAACAGGGGGCACGGCGGGGAGCTGTTTTTT.